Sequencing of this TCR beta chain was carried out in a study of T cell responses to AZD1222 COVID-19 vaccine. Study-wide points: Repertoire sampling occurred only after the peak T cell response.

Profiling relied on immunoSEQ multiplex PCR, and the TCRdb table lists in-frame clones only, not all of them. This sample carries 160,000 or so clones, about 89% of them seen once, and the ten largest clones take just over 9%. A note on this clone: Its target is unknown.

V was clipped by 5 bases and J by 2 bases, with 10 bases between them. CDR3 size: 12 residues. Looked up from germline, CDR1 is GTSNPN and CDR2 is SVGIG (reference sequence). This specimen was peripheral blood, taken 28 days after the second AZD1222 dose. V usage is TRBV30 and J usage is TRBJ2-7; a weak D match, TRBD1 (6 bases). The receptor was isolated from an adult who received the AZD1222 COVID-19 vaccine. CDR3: CAWETGTYEQYF. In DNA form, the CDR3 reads TGTGCCTGGGAAACAGGGACCTACGAGCAGTACTTC.